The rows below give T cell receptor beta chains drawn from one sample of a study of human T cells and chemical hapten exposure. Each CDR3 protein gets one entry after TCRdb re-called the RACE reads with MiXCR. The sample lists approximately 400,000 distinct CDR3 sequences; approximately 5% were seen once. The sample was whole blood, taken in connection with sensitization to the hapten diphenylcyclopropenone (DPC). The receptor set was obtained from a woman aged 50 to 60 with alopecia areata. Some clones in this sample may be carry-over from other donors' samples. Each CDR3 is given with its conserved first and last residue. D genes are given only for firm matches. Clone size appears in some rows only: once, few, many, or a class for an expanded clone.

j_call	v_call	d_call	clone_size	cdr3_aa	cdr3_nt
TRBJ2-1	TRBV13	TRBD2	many	CASSLGRGTSGEQFF	TGTGCCAGCAGCTTAGGCCGGGGGACTAGCGGCGAGCAGTTCTTC
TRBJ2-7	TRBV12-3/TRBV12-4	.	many	CASSSGLARIEQYF	TGTGCCAGCAGTTCGGGACTGGCTAGAATCGAGCAGTACTTC
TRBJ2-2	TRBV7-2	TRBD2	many	CASSFSSSGGSTGELFF	TGTGCCAGCAGCTTCAGTAGCTCGGGAGGGAGCACCGGGGAGCTGTTTTTT
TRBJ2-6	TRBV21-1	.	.	CASSKGSPFDRAGANVLTF	TGTGCCAGCAGCAAAGGAAGCCCCTTTGATAGGGCTGGGGCCAACGTCCTGACTTTC
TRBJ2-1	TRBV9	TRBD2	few	CASSSRLAGYNEQFF	TGTGCCAGCAGCTCACGACTAGCGGGATACAATGAGCAGTTCTTC
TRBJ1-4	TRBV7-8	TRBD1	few	CASSSDRGTNEKLFF	TGTGCCAGCAGCTCGGACAGGGGCACTAATGAAAAACTGTTTTTT
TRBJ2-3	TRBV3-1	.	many	CASSQGGADTQYF	TGTGCCAGCAGCCAAGGGGGCGCAGATACGCAGTATTTT
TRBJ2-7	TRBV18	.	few	CASSPPDIPYSYEQYF	TGTGCCAGCTCACCACCTGACATACCTTATTCCTACGAGCAGTACTTC
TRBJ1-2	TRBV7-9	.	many	CASSLRDQYGYTF	TGTGCCAGCAGCCTCCGGGACCAGTATGGCTACACCTTC
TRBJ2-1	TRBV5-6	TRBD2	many	CASSLELAGSREQFF	TGTGCCAGCAGCTTGGAACTAGCGGGGAGTCGGGAGCAGTTCTTC
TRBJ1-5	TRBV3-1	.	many	CASSQGTGRNQPQHF	TGTGCCAGCAGCCAAGGAACAGGAAGAAATCAGCCCCAGCATTTT
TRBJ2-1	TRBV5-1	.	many	CASARTQGSSYNEQFF	TGCGCCAGCGCTAGAACCCAGGGCAGCTCCTACAATGAGCAGTTCTTC
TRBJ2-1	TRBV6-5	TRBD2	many	CASSKRGVPNEQFF	TGTGCCAGCAGCAAGCGGGGGGTTCCCAATGAGCAGTTCTTC
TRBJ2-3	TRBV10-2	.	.	CASNQAAYTDTQYF	TGCGCCAGCAACCAGGCGGCATACACAGATACGCAGTATTTT
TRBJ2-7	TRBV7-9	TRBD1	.	CASSLDATGTYEQYF	TGTGCCAGCAGCTTAGATGCGACAGGGACCTACGAGCAGTACTTC
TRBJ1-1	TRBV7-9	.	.	CASSSQGVAEAFF	TGTGCCAGCAGCTCGCAGGGTGTCGCTGAAGCTTTCTTT
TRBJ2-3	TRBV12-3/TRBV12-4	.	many	CASSLGMYTQYF	TGTGCCAGCAGTTTGGGGATGTATACGCAGTATTTT
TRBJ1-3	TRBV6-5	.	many	CASSSRASGNTIYF	TGTGCCAGCAGCTCCCGGGCCTCTGGAAACACCATATATTTT
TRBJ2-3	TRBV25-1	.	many	CASLGGGVEYF	TGTGCCAGCCTCGGAGGGGGGGTGGAGTATTTT
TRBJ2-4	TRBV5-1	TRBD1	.	CASSPGTGGGQNIQYF	TGCGCCAGCAGCCCGGGGACAGGGGGCGGCCAAAACATTCAGTACTTC
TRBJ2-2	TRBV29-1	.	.	CSGRISNTGELFF	TGCAGCGGCAGGATCTCGAACACCGGGGAGCTGTTTTTT
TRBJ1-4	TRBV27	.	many	CASRSLTNEKLFF	TGTGCCAGCAGAAGTCTAACTAATGAAAAACTGTTTTTT
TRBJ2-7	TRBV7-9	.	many	CASSHTGQGGSYEQYF	TGTGCCAGCAGCCACACGGGTCAGGGTGGTTCCTACGAGCAGTACTTC
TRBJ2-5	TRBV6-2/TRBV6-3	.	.	CASTQPQGTSETQYF	TGTGCCAGCACCCAACCCCAGGGGACATCGGAGACCCAGTACTTC
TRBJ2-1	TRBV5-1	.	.	CASSLGAERYNEQFF	TGCGCCAGCAGCTTGGGGGCGGAGCGGTACAATGAGCAGTTCTTC
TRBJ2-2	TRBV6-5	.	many	CASSYRGTGELFF	TGTGCCAGCAGTTACAGGGGAACCGGGGAGCTGTTTTTT
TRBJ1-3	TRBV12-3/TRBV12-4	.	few	CASSLGYRSWDKLVPSGNTIYF	TGTGCCAGCAGTTTGGGGTACAGGAGCTGGGACAAACTCGTACCCTCTGGAAACACCATATATTTT
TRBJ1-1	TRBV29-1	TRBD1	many	CSAAGQGFEAFF	TGCAGCGCTGCAGGACAGGGCTTTGAAGCTTTCTTT
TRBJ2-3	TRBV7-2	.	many	CASRSQMGGTDTQYF	TGTGCCAGCAGATCTCAGATGGGCGGCACAGATACGCAGTATTTT
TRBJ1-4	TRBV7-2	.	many	CASNKGVTGKLFF	TGTGCCAGCAACAAGGGAGTTACGGGAAAACTGTTTTTT
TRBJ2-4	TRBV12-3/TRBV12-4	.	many	CASRKGGGSIQYF	TGTGCCAGCAGAAAAGGGGGAGGAAGCATTCAGTACTTC
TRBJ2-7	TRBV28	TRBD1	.	CASSRGQAFSEQYF	TGTGCCAGCAGCCGCGGACAGGCCTTCTCCGAGCAGTACTTC
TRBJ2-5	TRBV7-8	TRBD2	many	CASSKLAGGIQTQYF	TGTGCCAGCAGCAAACTAGCGGGGGGCATACAGACCCAGTACTTC
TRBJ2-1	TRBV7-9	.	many	CASSLNGRYNEQFF	TGTGCCAGCAGCTTAAACGGCAGGTACAATGAGCAGTTCTTC
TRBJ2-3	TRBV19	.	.	CASSRRPLGGDTQYF	TGTGCCAGTAGTAGGAGACCCTTAGGTGGAGATACGCAGTATTTT
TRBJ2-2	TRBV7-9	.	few	CASSLPGGELFF	TGTGCCAGCAGCCTACCCGGAGGGGAGCTGTTTTTT
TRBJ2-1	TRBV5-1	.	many	CASSLYSMDDNEQFF	TGCGCCAGCAGCTTGTACTCGATGGACGACAATGAGCAGTTCTTC
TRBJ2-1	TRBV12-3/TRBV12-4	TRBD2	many	CASSLQAGAGNEQFF	TGTGCCAGCAGTTTACAGGCGGGAGCGGGCAATGAGCAGTTCTTC
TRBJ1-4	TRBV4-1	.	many	CASSQAVPGREKLFF	TGCGCCAGCAGCCAAGCAGTTCCCGGACGGGAAAAACTGTTTTTT
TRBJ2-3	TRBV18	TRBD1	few	CASSTTGVTDTQYF	TGTGCCAGCTCAACCACAGGGGTTACAGATACGCAGTATTTT
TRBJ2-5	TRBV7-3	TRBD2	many	CASSLLAGAQETQYF	TGTGCCAGCAGCTTACTAGCGGGGGCCCAAGAGACCCAGTACTTC
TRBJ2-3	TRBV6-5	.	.	CASRTTVGTDTQYF	TGTGCCAGCAGAACGACAGTTGGCACAGATACGCAGTATTTT
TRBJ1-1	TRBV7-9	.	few	CASSLATGVRTEAFF	TGTGCCAGCAGCTTAGCGACGGGGGTTAGGACTGAAGCTTTCTTT
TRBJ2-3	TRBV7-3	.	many	CASSKLHPSTDTQYF	TGTGCCAGCAGCAAACTGCATCCTAGCACAGATACGCAGTATTTT
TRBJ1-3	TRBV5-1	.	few	CASSTTGLSGNTIYF	TGCGCCAGCAGCACCACAGGGTTATCTGGAAACACCATATATTTT
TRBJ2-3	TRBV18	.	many	CASSPRDRSTDTQYF	TGTGCCAGCTCACCACGCGACAGGAGCACAGATACGCAGTATTTT
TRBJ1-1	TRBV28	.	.	CASSYGQQLNTEAFF	TGTGCCAGCAGTTACGGACAGCAACTGAACACTGAAGCTTTCTTT
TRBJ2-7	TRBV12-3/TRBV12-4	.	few	CASRLGTAYEQYF	TGTGCCAGCCGTCTGGGGACTGCCTACGAGCAGTACTTC
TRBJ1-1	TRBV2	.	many	CASSGQANTEAFF	TGTGCCAGCAGTGGTCAGGCCAACACTGAAGCTTTCTTT